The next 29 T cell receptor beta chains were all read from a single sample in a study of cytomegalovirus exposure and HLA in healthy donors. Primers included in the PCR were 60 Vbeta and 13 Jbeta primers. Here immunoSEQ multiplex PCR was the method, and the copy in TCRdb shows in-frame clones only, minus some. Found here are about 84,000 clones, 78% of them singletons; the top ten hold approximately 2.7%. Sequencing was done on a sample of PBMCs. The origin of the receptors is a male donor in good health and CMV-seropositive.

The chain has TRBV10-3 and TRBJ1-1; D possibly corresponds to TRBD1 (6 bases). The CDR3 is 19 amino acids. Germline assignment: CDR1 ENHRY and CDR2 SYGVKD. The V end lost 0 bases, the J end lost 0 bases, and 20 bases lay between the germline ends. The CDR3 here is CAISESRAQGGQMNTEAFF. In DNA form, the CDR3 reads TGTGCCATCAGTGAGTCTAGGGCACAGGGAGGGCAGATGAACACTGAAGCTTTCTTT.

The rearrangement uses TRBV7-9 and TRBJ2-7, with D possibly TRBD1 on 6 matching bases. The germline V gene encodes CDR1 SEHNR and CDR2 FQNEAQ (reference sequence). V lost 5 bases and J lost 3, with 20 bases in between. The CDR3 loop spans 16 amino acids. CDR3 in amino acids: CASSTDLGGSLYEQYF. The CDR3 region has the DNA TGTGCCAGCAGCACAGACCTAGGGGGTTCGCTCTACGAGCAGTACTTC.

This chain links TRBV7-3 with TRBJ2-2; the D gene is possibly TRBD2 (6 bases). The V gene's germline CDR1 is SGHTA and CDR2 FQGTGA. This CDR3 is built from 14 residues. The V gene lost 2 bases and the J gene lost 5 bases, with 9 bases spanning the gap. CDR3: CASSLLAGTGELFF. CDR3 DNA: TGTGCCAGCAGCTTATTGGCGGGAACCGGGGAGCTGTTTTTT. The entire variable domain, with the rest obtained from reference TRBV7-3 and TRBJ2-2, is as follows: GAGVSQTPSNKVTEKGKYVELRCDPISGHTALYWYRQSLGQGPEFLIYFQGTGAADDSGLPNDRFFAVRPEGSVSTLKIQRTERGDSAVYLCASSLLAGTGELFFGEGSRLTVL.

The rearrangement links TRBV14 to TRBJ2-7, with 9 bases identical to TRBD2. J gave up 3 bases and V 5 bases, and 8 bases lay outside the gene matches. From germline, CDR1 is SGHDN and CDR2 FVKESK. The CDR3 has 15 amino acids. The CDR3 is CASSYSSGANYEQYF. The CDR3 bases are TGTGCCAGCAGCTACTCTAGCGGGGCTAACTACGAGCAGTACTTC. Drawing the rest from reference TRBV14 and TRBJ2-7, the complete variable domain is EAGVTQFPSHSVIEKGQTVTLRCDPISGHDNLYWYRRVMGKEIKFLLHFVKESKQDESGMPNNRFLAERTGGTYSTLKVQPAELEDSGVYFCASSYSSGANYEQYFGPGTRLTVT.

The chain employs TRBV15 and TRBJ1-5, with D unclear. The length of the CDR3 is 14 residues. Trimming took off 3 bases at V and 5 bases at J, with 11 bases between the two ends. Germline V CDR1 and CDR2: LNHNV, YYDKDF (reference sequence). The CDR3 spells CATSSPERDQPQHF. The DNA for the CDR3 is TGTGCCACCAGCAGCCCGGAGCGGGATCAGCCCCAGCATTTT.

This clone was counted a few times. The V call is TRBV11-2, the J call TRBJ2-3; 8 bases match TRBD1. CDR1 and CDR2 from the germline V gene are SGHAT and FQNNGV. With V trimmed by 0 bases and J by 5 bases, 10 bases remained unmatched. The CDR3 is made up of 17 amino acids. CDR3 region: CASSLERGRGRRDTQYF. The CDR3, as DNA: TGTGCCAGCAGCTTAGAGAGGGGCAGGGGGCGCCGAGATACGCAGTATTTT.

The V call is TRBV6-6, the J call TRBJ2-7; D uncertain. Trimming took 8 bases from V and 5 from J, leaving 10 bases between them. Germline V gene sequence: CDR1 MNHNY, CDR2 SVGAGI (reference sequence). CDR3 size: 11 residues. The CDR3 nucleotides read TGTGCCAGCGCCAGTTTCAACGAGCAGTACTTC. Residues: CASASFNEQYF.

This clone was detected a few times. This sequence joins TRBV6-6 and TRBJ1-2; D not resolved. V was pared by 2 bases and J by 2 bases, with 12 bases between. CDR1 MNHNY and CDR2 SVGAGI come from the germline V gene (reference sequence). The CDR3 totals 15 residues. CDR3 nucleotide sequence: TGTGCCAGCAGTTACACCCCTGGGCCGAACTATGGCTACACCTTC. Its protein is CASSYTPGPNYGYTF.

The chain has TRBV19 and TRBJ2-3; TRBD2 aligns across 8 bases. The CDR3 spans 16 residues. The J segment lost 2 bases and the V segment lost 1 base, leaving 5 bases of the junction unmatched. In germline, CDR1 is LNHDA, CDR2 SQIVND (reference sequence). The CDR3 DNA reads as TGTGCCAGTAGTATAGTTCTAGCGGGCCCCACAGATACGCAGTATTTT. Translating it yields CASSIVLAGPTDTQYF.

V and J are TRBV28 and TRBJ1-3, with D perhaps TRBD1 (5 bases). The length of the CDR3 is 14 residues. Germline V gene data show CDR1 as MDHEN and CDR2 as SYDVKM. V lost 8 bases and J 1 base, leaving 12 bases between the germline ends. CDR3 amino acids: CASGAPASGNTIYF. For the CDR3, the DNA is TGTGCCAGCGGGGCGCCGGCATCTGGAAACACCATATATTTT. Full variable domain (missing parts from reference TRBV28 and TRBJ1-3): DVKVTQSSRYLVKRTGEKVFLECVQDMDHENMFWYRQDPGLGLRLIYFSYDVKMKEKGDIPEGYSVSREKKERFSLILESASTNQTSMYLCASGAPASGNTIYFGEGSWLTVV.

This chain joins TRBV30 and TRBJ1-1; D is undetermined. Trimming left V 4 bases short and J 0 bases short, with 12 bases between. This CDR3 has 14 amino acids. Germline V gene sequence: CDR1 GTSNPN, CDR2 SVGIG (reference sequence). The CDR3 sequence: CAWNQVNMNTEAFF. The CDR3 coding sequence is TGTGCCTGGAATCAGGTGAACATGAACACTGAAGCTTTCTTT.

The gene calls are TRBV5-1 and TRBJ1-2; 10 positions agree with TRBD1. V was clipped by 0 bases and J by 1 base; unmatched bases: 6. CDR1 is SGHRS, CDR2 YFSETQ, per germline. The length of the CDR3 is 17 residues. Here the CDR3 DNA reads TGCGCCAGCAGCTTGGGGACAGGGGGAAGCGTTAACTATGGCTACACCTTC. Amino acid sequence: CASSLGTGGSVNYGYTF.

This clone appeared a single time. This chain's CDR3 is CASSFLTQGGNTEAFF. The CDR3 DNA sequence: TGTGCCAGCAGTTTCCTAACACAGGGCGGGAACACTGAAGCTTTCTTT. The chain has TRBV28 and TRBJ1-1, with D possibly TRBD1 on 6 matching bases. V was trimmed by 3 bases and J by 1 base, leaving 15 bases between them. Germline-derived CDR1 and CDR2 are MDHEN and SYDVKM. This CDR3 contains 16 residues.

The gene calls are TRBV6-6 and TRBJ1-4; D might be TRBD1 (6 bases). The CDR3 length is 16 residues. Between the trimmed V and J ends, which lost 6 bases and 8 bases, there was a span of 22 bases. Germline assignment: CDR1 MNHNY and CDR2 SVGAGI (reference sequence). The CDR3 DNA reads TGTGCCAGCAGACACCAACAGGGACCACAAGGGGAAAAACTGTTTTTT. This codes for CASRHQQGPQGEKLFF.

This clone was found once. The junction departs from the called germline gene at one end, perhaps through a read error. CDR3: CASSLSTGGHQPQNF. The CDR3 coding sequence is TGTGCCAGCAGCCTGTCTACAGGGGGGCATCAGCCCCAGAATTTT. J is TRBJ1-5 and V is TRBV5-6, with TRBD1 matching 8 bases. This CDR3 comprises 15 residues. From germline, CDR1 is SGHDT and CDR2 YYEEEE.

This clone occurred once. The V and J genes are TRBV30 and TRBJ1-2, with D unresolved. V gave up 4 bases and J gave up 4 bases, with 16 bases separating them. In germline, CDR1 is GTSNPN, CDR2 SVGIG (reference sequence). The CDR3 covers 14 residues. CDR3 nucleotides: TGTGCCTGGACCCCCCCGGAAGGACTCTATGGCTACACCTTC. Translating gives CAWTPPEGLYGYTF.

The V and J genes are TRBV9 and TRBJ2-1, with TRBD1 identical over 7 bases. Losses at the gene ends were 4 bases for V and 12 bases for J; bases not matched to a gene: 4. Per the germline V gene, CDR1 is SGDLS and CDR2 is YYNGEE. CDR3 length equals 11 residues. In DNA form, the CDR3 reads TGTGCCAGCAGCTCGACAGGGATGCAGTTCTTC. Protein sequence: CASSSTGMQFF.

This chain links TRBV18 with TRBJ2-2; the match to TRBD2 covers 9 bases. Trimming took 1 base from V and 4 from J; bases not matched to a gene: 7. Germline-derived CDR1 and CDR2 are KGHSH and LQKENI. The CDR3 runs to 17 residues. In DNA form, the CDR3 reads TGTGCCAGCTCACCACTTAGCGGGAGTGCTAGCACCGGGGAGCTGTTTTTT. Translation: CASSPLSGSASTGELFF.

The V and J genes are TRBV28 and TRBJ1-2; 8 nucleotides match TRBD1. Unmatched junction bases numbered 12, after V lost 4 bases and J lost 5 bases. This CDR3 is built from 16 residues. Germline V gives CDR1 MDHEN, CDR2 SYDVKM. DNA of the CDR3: TGTGCCAGCAGTTCGACAGGGGAGCTACTAGGGTATGGCTACACCTTC. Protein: CASSSTGELLGYGYTF.

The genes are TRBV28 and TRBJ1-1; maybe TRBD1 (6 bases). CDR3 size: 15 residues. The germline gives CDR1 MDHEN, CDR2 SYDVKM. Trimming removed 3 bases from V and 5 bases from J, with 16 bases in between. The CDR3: CASSFLRVRGTEAFF. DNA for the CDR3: TGTGCCAGCAGTTTCCTTAGGGTGAGGGGGACTGAAGCTTTCTTT.

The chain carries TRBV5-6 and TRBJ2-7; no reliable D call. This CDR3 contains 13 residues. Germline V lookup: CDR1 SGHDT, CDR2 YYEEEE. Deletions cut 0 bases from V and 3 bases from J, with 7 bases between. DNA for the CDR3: TGTGCCAGCAGCTTGGTTACCGGCTACGAGCAGTACTTC. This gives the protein CASSLVTGYEQYF.

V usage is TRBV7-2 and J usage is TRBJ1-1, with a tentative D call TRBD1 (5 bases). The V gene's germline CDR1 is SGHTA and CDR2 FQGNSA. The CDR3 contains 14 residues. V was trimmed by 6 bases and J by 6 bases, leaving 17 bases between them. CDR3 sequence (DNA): TGTGCCAGCAGAGACGTGGGCGGGGGAGCTGAAGCTTTCTTT. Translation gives CASRDVGGGAEAFF.

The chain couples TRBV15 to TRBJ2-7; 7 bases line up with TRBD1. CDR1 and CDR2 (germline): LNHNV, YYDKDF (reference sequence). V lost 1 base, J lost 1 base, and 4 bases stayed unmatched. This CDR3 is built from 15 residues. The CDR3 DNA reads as TGTGCCACCAGCAGAGGGGACAGTGGATCCTACGAGCAGTACTTC. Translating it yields CATSRGDSGSYEQYF.

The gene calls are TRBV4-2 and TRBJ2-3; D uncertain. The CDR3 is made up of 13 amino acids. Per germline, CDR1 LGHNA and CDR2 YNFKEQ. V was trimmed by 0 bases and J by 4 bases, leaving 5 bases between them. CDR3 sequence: CASSQDWPDTQYF. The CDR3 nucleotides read TGTGCCAGCAGCCAAGATTGGCCAGATACGCAGTATTTT.

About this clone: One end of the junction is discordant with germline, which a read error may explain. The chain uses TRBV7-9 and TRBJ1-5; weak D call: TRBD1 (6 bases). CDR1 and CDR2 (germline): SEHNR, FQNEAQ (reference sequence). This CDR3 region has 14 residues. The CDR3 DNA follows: TGTTCCAGCAGCCCCACAGGGTTCTGTCAGCCCCAGCATTTT. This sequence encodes CSSSPTGFCQPQHF. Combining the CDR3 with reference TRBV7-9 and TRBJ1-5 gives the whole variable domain DTGVSQNPRHKITKRGQNVTFRCDPISEHNRLYWYRQTLGQGPEFLTYFQNEAQLEKSRLLSDRFSAERPKGSFSTLEIQRTEQGDSAMYLCSSSPTGFCQPQHFGDGTRLSIL.

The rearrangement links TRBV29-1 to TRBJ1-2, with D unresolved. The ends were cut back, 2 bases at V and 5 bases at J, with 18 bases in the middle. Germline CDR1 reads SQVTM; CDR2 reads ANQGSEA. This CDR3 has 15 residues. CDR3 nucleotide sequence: TGCAGCGTTGAACCCCGAGGAGGCCCTTCATATGGCTACACCTTC. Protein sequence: CSVEPRGGPSYGYTF.

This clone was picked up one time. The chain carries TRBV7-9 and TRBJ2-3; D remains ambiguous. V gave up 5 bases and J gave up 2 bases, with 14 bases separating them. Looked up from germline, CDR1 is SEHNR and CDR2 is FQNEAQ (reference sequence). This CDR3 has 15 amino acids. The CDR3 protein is CASSPLDTNTDTQYF. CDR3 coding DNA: TGTGCCAGCAGCCCCCTTGACACAAACACAGATACGCAGTATTTT.

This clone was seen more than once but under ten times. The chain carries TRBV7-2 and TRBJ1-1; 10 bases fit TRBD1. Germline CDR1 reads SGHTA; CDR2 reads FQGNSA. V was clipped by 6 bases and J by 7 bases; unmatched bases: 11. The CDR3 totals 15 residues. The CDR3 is CASRTGGSEVNEAFF. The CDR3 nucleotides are TGTGCCAGCAGGACAGGGGGCAGTGAGGTTAATGAAGCTTTCTTT.

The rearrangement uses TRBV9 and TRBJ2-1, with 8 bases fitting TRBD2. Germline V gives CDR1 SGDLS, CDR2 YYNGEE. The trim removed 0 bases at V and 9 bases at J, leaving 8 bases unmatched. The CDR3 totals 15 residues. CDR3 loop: CASSVVQAGDGEQFF. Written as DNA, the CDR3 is TGTGCCAGCAGCGTAGTTCAAGCGGGAGATGGTGAGCAGTTCTTC.